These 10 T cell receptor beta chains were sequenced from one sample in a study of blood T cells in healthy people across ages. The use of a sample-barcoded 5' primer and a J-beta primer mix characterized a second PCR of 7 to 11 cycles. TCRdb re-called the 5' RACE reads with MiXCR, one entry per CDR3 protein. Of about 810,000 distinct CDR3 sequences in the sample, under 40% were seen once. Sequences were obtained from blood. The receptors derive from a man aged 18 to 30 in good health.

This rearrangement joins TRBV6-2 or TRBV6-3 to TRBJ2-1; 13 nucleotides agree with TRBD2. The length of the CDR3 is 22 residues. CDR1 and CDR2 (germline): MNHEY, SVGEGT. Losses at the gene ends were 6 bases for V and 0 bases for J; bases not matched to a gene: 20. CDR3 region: CASSSTSGGADWRLGSYNEQFF. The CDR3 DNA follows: TGTGCCAGCAGCTCAACTAGCGGGGGGGCCGACTGGCGATTAGGCTCCTACAATGAGCAGTTCTTC.

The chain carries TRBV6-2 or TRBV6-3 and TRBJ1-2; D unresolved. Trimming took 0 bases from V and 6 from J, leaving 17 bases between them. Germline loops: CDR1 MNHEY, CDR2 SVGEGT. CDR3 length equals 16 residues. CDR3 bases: TGTGCCAGCAGTTACTCGATAGGACTCTCGCCGAATGGCTACACCTTC. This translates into CASSYSIGLSPNGYTF.

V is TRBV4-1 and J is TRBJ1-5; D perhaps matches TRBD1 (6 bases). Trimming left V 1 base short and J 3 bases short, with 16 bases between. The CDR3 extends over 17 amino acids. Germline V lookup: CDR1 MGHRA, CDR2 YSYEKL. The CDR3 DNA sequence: TGCGCCAGCAGCCAAGGATTTACAGGGCTCGCCAATCAGCCCCAGCATTTT. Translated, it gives CASSQGFTGLANQPQHF.

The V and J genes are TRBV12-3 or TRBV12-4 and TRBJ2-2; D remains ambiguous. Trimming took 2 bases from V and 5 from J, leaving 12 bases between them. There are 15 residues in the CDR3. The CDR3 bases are TGTGCCAGCAGTTTACGGCAGCTGGGGACCGGGGAGCTGTTTTTT. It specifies CASSLRQLGTGELFF.

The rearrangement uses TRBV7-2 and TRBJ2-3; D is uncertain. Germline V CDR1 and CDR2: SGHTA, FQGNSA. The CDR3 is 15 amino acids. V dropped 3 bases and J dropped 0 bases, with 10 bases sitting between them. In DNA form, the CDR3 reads TGTGCCAGCAGCTTTCCCACTCCTAGCACAGATACGCAGTATTTT. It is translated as CASSFPTPSTDTQYF.

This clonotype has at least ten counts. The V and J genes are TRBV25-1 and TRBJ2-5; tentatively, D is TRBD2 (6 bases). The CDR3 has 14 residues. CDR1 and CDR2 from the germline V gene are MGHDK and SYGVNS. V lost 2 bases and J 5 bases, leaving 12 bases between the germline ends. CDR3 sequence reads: CASSEVGGDETQYF. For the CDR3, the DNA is TGTGCCAGCAGTGAAGTTGGAGGGGACGAGACCCAGTACTTC.

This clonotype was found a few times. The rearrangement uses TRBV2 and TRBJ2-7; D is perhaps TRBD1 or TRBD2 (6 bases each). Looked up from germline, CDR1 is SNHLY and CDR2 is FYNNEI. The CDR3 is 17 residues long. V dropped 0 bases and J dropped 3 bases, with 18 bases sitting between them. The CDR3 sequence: CASSEAFGGPGVYEQYF. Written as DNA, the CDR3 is TGTGCCAGCAGTGAAGCGTTTGGAGGGCCAGGGGTCTACGAGCAGTACTTC.

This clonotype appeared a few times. The CDR3 nucleotides read TGTGCCAGCAGTTTAGCGTTGGCGGGTGGGGCCGAGCAGTACTTC. It is translated as CASSLALAGGAEQYF. This sequence joins TRBV12-3 or TRBV12-4 and TRBJ2-7; the D call may be TRBD1 or TRBD2 (5 bases each). The CDR3 is made up of 15 amino acids. The V end was cut by 0 bases, the J end by 6 bases, with 15 bases between.

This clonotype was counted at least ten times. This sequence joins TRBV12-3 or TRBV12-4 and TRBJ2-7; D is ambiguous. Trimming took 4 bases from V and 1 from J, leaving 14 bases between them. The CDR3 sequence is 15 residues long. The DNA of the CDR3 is TGTGCCAGCAGTTCGCGGACGCAACCTTCCTACGAGCAGTACTTC. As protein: CASSSRTQPSYEQYF.

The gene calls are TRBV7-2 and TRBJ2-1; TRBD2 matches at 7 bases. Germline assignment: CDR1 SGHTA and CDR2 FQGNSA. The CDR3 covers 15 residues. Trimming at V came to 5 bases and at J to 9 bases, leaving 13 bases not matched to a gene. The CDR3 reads CASSLRTPTSSEQFF. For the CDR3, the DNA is TGTGCCAGCAGCCTAAGAACTCCGACTAGCAGTGAGCAGTTCTTC.